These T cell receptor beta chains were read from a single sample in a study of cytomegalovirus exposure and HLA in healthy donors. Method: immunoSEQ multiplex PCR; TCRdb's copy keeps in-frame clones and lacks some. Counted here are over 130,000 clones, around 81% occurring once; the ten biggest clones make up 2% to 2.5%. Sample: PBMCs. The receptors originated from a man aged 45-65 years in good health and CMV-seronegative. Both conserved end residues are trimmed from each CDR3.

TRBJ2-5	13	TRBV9	ASSVLAGGQETQY
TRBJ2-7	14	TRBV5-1	ASSLGVWGQSYEQY
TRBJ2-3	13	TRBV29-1	SVPRTSGNTDTQY
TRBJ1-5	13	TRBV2	ASSEQGLGNQPQH
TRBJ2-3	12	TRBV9	ASSVDSLTDTQY
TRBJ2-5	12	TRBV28	ASSPLLTQETQY
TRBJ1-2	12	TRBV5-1	ASSFWPADYGYT
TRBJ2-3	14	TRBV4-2	ASSLSSGQVDHTQY
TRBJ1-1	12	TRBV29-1	SVPRGGENTEAF
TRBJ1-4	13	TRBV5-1	ASSLGGGSYEKLF